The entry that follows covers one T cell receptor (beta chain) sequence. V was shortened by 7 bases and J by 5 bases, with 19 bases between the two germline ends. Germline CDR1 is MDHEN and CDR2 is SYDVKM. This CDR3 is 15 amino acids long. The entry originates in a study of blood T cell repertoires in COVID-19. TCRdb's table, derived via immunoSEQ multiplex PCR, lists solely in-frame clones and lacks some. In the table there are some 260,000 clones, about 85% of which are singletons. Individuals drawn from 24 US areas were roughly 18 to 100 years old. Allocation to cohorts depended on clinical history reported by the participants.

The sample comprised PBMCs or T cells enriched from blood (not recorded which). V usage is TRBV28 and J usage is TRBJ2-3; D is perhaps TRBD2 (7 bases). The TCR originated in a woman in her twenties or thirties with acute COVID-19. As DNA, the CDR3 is TGTGCCAGCATCCCTGGGGGGGGGCAAGGAGATACGCAGTATTTT. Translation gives CASIPGGGQGDTQYF.